Following are 18 T cell receptor beta chains from one sample sequenced in a study of OX40 agonist ivuxolimab in advanced cancers. The method was immunoSEQ multiplex PCR; TCRdb's version includes in-frame clones alone and lacks a portion of them. The sample lists roughly 60,000 clones, approximately 89% seen once, with about 0.4% in the top ten. Here the sequenced sample was CD4+ or CD8+ T cells sorted from blood, taken in a trial of the OX40 agonist ivuxolimab. These receptor sequences come from an adult with an advanced solid tumor such as melanoma, head and neck, liver or kidney cancer.

This clone was seen a single time. V and J are TRBV6-5 and TRBJ2-3; D might be TRBD2 (6 bases). V was clipped by 6 bases and J by 6 bases, with 16 bases between them. The CDR3 sequence is 14 residues long. Germline V CDR1 and CDR2: MNHEY, SVGAGI. CDR3 sequence: CASSSWTRGDTQYF. The CDR3 DNA is TGTGCCAGCAGCTCATGGACCCGGGGGGATACGCAGTATTTT.

This chain connects TRBV7-9 to TRBJ2-7, with 11 positions matching TRBD1. The CDR3 contains 16 residues. Looked up from germline, CDR1 is SEHNR and CDR2 is FQNEAQ (reference sequence). Unmatched junction bases numbered 8, after V lost 4 bases and J lost 3 bases. CDR3 DNA sequence: TGTGCCAGCAGCTCCAACCCAGGGACAGGGGGCTACGAGCAGTACTTC. The encoded protein is CASSSNPGTGGYEQYF.

The chain is built from TRBV29-1 and TRBJ2-7, with 11 bases that match TRBD2. Germline V lookup: CDR1 SQVTM, CDR2 ANQGSEA. Unmatched junction bases numbered 9, after V lost 7 bases and J lost 4 bases. CDR3 size: 14 residues. In nucleotides, the CDR3 is TGCAGCGCCACACTAGCGGGAGTTGGTTACGAGCAGTACTTC. It is translated as CSATLAGVGYEQYF.

The rearrangement links TRBV2 to TRBJ2-7, with D unresolved. Germline V lookup: CDR1 SNHLY, CDR2 FYNNEI. This CDR3 is 13 amino acids long. Trimming stripped 1 base from V and 2 bases from J, with 6 bases between. The DNA of the CDR3 is TGTGCCAGCAGTGAAGGCCGCCCCTACGAGCAGTACTTC. Encoded protein: CASSEGRPYEQYF.

The CDR3 here is CASRWDTEANTGELFF. CDR3 DNA sequence: TGTGCCAGCAGATGGGACACCGAGGCGAACACCGGGGAGCTGTTTTTT. The chain couples TRBV13 to TRBJ2-2; the D gene is possibly TRBD1 (6 bases). The V end lost 6 bases, the J end lost 0 bases, and 14 bases lay between the germline ends. The CDR3 loop spans 16 amino acids. Per germline, CDR1 PRHDT and CDR2 FYEKMQ (reference sequence). The whole variable domain, remainder taken from reference TRBV13 and TRBJ2-2, is AAGVIQSPRHLIKEKRETATLKCYPIPRHDTVYWYQQGPGQDPQFLISFYEKMQSDKGSIPDRFSAQQFSDYHSELNMSSLELGDSALYFCASRWDTEANTGELFFGEGSRLTVL.

The V gene is TRBV6-4, the J gene TRBJ2-2, with D tentatively TRBD2 (5 bases). V was cut by 6 bases and J by 4 bases, with 12 bases left in between. CDR1 MRHNA and CDR2 SNTAGT come from the germline V gene. This CDR3 contains 14 residues. The chain's CDR3 is CASSAQRGTGELFF. The CDR3 coding sequence is TGTGCCAGCAGCGCTCAACGGGGCACCGGGGAGCTGTTTTTT.

This rearrangement joins TRBV6-5 to TRBJ1-5, with 9 bases fitting TRBD1. The length of the CDR3 is 15 residues. Trimming removed 6 bases from V and 2 bases from J; junction bases left unmatched: 5. The germline V gene has CDR1 MNHEY and CDR2 SVGAGI. CDR3 in DNA: TGTGCCAGCAGCACACAGGGGGCGGGCAATCAGCCCCAGCATTTT. Protein sequence: CASSTQGAGNQPQHF.

The V and J genes are TRBV6-4 and TRBJ2-7, with D possibly TRBD2 on 6 matching bases. Germline lookup yields CDR1 MRHNA and CDR2 SNTAGT. Trimming cost V 0 bases and J 6 bases, with 9 bases left between them. This CDR3 comprises 13 residues. CDR3: CASSDSGGLEQYF. CDR3 sequence (DNA): TGTGCCAGCAGTGACTCCGGGGGTCTCGAGCAGTACTTC.

The chain joins TRBV11-2 to TRBJ1-2, with unresolved D. This CDR3 has 13 amino acids. The V end was cut by 1 base, the J end by 8 bases, with 11 bases between. Looked up from germline, CDR1 is SGHAT and CDR2 is FQNNGV. The CDR3: CASSLVTGRGYTF. CDR3 sequence (DNA): TGTGCCAGCAGCTTAGTAACGGGAAGGGGCTACACCTTC.

The V gene is TRBV19, the J gene TRBJ1-1; D remains unclear. This CDR3 has 15 residues. Germline V gene sequence: CDR1 LNHDA, CDR2 SQIVND (reference sequence). V gave up 4 bases and J gave up 4 bases, with 16 bases separating them. The chain's CDR3 is CASSTRTGPGTEAFF. CDR3 bases: TGTGCCAGTAGTACTCGGACTGGACCTGGCACTGAAGCTTTCTTT.

The chain is built from TRBV9 and TRBJ2-6, with D unclear. CDR3 length: 18 residues. Germline loops: CDR1 SGDLS, CDR2 YYNGEE. With 1 base removed from V and 0 bases from J, the gap between germline ends came to 14 bases. The CDR3 protein is CASSVLPSSPSGANVLTF. The CDR3 nucleotides are TGTGCCAGCAGCGTACTGCCTTCAAGCCCCTCTGGGGCCAACGTCCTGACTTTC.

This chain uses TRBV2 with TRBJ2-4; weak D call: TRBD1 (6 bases). Between the trimmed V and J ends, which lost 4 bases and 2 bases, there was a span of 18 bases. There are 17 residues in the CDR3. Germline V gene lookup returns CDR1 SNHLY and CDR2 FYNNEI. The CDR3 is CASSVGQISATKNIQYF. CDR3 sequence (DNA): TGTGCCAGCAGTGTCGGACAGATCTCCGCGACCAAAAACATTCAGTACTTC.

The rearrangement joins TRBV5-4 to TRBJ2-5; 9 bases are a match to TRBD2. After removal of 6 bases from V and 5 bases from J, the junction contained 5 bases not matched to a gene. The CDR3 contains 13 residues. CDR1 SGHNT and CDR2 YYREEE come from the germline V gene (reference sequence). The CDR3 loop is CASTKAGGETQYF. The CDR3 DNA reads TGTGCCAGCACCAAAGCGGGAGGCGAGACCCAGTACTTC.

The chain is built from TRBV9 and TRBJ1-1; 9 bases line up with TRBD1. Trimming cost V 2 bases and J 0 bases; bases outside gene matches: 2. CDR3 size: 15 residues. Germline V gene sequence: CDR1 SGDLS, CDR2 YYNGEE. The CDR3 DNA sequence: TGTGCCAGCAGCGTCGGGACAGGGTTGAACACTGAAGCTTTCTTT. Encoded protein: CASSVGTGLNTEAFF.

The chain has TRBV6-5 and TRBJ1-2; D is ambiguous. Trimming cost V 8 bases and J 3 bases, with 19 bases left between them. The CDR3 totals 15 residues. The germline V gene has CDR1 MNHEY and CDR2 SVGAGI. DNA for the CDR3: TGTGCCAGCTCCATAGGCCGGACTGGGGACTATGGCTACACCTTC. This gives the protein CASSIGRTGDYGYTF.

The chain recombines TRBV6-1 with TRBJ2-3, with 9 nucleotides matching TRBD1. There are 15 residues in the CDR3. Per germline, CDR1 MNHNS and CDR2 SASEGT. After removal of 7 bases from V and 0 bases from J, the junction contained 5 bases not matched to a gene. CDR3 DNA: TGTGCCAGCAAGAAGGACAGGGGAAGCACAGATACGCAGTATTTT. Protein sequence: CASKKDRGSTDTQYF.

The chain recombines TRBV2 with TRBJ1-5, with 12 bases lining up with TRBD1. Unmatched junction bases numbered 4, after V lost 1 base and J lost 6 bases. The germline V gene has CDR1 SNHLY and CDR2 FYNNEI. The CDR3 has 16 residues. The CDR3 sequence is CASSEGGQGAVQPQHF. The CDR3 DNA is TGTGCCAGCAGTGAAGGGGGACAGGGGGCGGTTCAGCCCCAGCATTTT. Combining the CDR3 with reference TRBV2 and TRBJ1-5 gives the whole variable domain EPEVTQTPSHQVTQMGQEVILRCVPISNHLYFYWYRQILGQKVEFLVSFYNNEISEKSEIFDDQFSVERPDGSNFTLKIRSTKLEDSAMYFCASSEGGQGAVQPQHFGDGTRLSIL.

The chain employs TRBV19 and TRBJ1-5, with D tentatively TRBD1 (6 bases). The germline gives CDR1 LNHDA, CDR2 SQIVND (reference sequence). The CDR3 length is 12 residues. V lost 7 bases and J 9 bases, leaving 13 bases between the germline ends. For the CDR3, the DNA is TGTGCCAGTACGAGGGGGTTGACGCCCCAGCATTTT. Amino acids: CASTRGLTPQHF.